Given below is one TCR beta chain in context. This clonotype was found a few times. The specificity of this receptor is unknown. No per-base quality is available; no much larger clone lies one base away. CDR3 length: 14 amino acids, cysteine to phenylalanine. Only CDR3 DNA remains: 42 bases, in frame from the first base. V is cut back by 5 bases and J by 3 bases, with 4 bases in the junction unmatched. The record originates from a study of blood T cells in healthy people across ages (dated by TCRdb to about 2015). Background for the entire study: Template switching captured roughly one uniquely barcoded TCR beta cDNA molecule per two T cells in model experiments. To track age-related changes in TCR beta repertoire diversity, the study relied on deep sequencing normalized with unique cDNA molecular identifiers. For two donors (one aged 18 to 29 and one aged 80 or older), the study analyzed two additional independent replicas of 1 million unique cDNA reads from the same blood draw. The donors were split into four age groups: young (average around 15 years), middle-aged (39), aged (more than 60) and long-lived (about 74). Donors of different ages were randomly distributed across sequencing lanes to avoid experimental bias.

The donors were 40 or so Caucasian individuals from Russia, aged 6 to 90 years, who were systemically healthy. Around 9.8 milliliters of peripheral blood were collected from each donor into EDTA-treated Vacutainer tubes. Ficoll-Paque density-gradient centrifugation was used to isolate PBMCs, with at least 7 million per sample. Total RNA, at least 6 micrograms per sample, was extracted from PBMCs with Trizol reagent. For every donor, an aliquot of PBMCs went through flow cytometry to measure the percentages of naive CD45RAhigh/CD27high T cells. The library was prepared using 5' RACE. The sequencer listed for this sample is Illumina HiSeq 2500. The second PCR ran for roughly 6 to 11 cycles and used a J-beta primer mix along with a sample-barcoded 5' primer. Each TCR beta cDNA molecule received a unique molecular identifier from a template-switch 5' adaptor carrying 12 random nucleotides. Each sample yielded at least 2.5 million CDR3-containing paired-end reads. First-strand cDNA was synthesized from all RNA with the Mint cDNA synthesis kit, primed by a TRBC-specific oligonucleotide. All cDNA was treated with uracil-DNA glycosylase and then went through a first 18-cycle PCR with the universal primers M1SS and BC2_uni_R. The study's processing was this. Each sample was normalized by randomly selecting 1 million high-quality reads, each carrying a distinct molecular identifier. Instead of being binned into consensus sequences, reads that shared molecular identifiers were thrown out. CDR3 identification, clonotype clustering and error correction used MiTCR with a Q25 quality threshold and the strictest error-elimination algorithm. Lower-bound total TCR beta diversity was estimated with a nonparametric unseen species model using Euler transformation. TCRdb handled the public reads itself, with Q25 trimming in fastp and clone calling in MiXCR, and kept productive beta chains. Each CDR3 protein appears once, grouped with its most common genes and DNA. It is TCRdb's table, rather than the study itself, that gives the V and J calls and clone size. The sample profile shows some 1.5 million distinct CDR3 sequences; 25% to 30% of them were found once. Together, the top ten hold roughly 8% of the sample.

Beyond this particular receptor, the publication reports: There was a strong correlation between observed TCR beta diversity and the percentage of naive T cells measured by flow cytometry. Total diversity estimates from one million sequenced T cells were considered lower bounds and underestimates. Because profiling used bulk unsorted PBMCs, naive and antigen-experienced compartments could not be compared conclusively. Compared with the aged group, more naive CD4+ T cells, fewer expanded clones and increased TCR diversity were shown by the long-lived group, suggesting age selection. Because the CMV infection status of the donors was unknown, age-related changes in expanded clonotypes may potentially have been confounded. As age increased, observed TCR beta diversity per million T cells dropped in a roughly linear way, and a significant reduction was already evident by age 40.

Here the chain combines TRBV12-3 or TRBV12-4 and TRBJ2-5; TRBD1 agrees with 9 junctional bases. The origin of this receptor is a woman aged 25 to 39 in good health. The sequenced sample consisted of blood. The nucleotide sequence reads as follows: TGTGCCAGCAGTACACGGACAGGGGAAGAGACCCAGTACTTC. Its coded protein is CASSTRTGEETQYF.